A single sample gave rise to the 9 T cell receptor beta chains below, sequenced in a study of siplizumab effects on memory and regulatory T cells. Sequencing was performed with immunoSEQ multiplex PCR; in TCRdb, only in-frame clones are kept and a portion is missing. This table has some 120,000 clones, 90% to 95% appearing once. The sample was non-Treg CD4+ T cells sorted from blood. These TCRs come from a human donor in good health.

The chain has TRBV5-1 and TRBJ2-2; TRBD2 matches 7 bases. The germline V gene encodes CDR1 SGHRS and CDR2 YFSETQ. The ends lost 2 bases at V and 4 bases at J; junction bases unmatched: 5. The CDR3 runs 15 residues. For the CDR3, the DNA is TGCGCCAGCAGCTTACAAGCGGGGACCACCGGGGAGCTGTTTTTT. This gives the protein CASSLQAGTTGELFF.

V usage is TRBV18 and J usage is TRBJ2-2, with D unresolved. This CDR3 has 15 amino acids. V lost 5 bases and J lost 1, with 11 bases in between. The germline V gene encodes CDR1 KGHSH and CDR2 LQKENI. CDR3 DNA: TGTGCCAGCTCAACAGTTTCAGGGAACACCGGGGAGCTGTTTTTT. Translation gives CASSTVSGNTGELFF.

The CDR3 DNA reads as TGTGCCAGTAGTATAGTTACAGGGAGTCAGCCCCAGCATTTT. This sequence encodes CASSIVTGSQPQHF. The gene calls are TRBV19 and TRBJ1-5, with D perhaps matching TRBD1 (6 bases). With 1 base removed from V and 6 bases from J, the gap between germline ends came to 10 bases. Germline V gene lookup returns CDR1 LNHDA and CDR2 SQIVND (reference sequence). The CDR3 extends over 14 amino acids.

This clone occurred a few times. The genes are TRBV5-1 and TRBJ1-6; 8 bases line up with TRBD1. V gave up 4 bases and J gave up 10 bases; unmatched junction bases: 10. Per germline, CDR1 SGHRS and CDR2 YFSETQ. The CDR3 consists of 15 residues. CDR3 nucleotides: TGCGCCAGCAGCCCAGGGCAGGGGGCATGGTCACCCCTCCACTTT. Its translation is CASSPGQGAWSPLHF.

The chain links TRBV28 to TRBJ1-2, with D hard to call. CDR3 length: 12 residues. Trimming pared 2 bases from V and 8 bases from J, leaving 9 bases between. Per germline, CDR1 MDHEN and CDR2 SYDVKM. CDR3 DNA sequence: TGTGCCAGCAGTTTAGTAGGGTCGGGCTACACCTTC. Translated: CASSLVGSGYTF.

The CDR3 region is CASSPVAVSSYEQYF. CDR3 nucleotides: TGTGCCAGCTCACCAGTTGCGGTCAGCTCCTACGAGCAGTACTTC. The chain couples TRBV18 to TRBJ2-7, with D unclear. The CDR3 length is 15 residues. V dropped 2 bases and J dropped 0 bases, with 11 bases sitting between them. Germline V gene lookup returns CDR1 KGHSH and CDR2 LQKENI. Together with reference TRBV18 and TRBJ2-7, the CDR3 gives the full variable domain: NAGVMQNPRHLVRRRGQEARLRCSPMKGHSHVYWYRQLPEEGLKFMVYLQKENIIDESGMPKERFSAEFPKEGPSILRIQQVVRGDSAAYFCASSPVAVSSYEQYFGPGTRLTVT.

The chain joins TRBV11-2 to TRBJ1-3; D is uncertain. The germline CDR1 and CDR2 sequences are SGHAT and FQNNGV. V lost 2 bases, J lost 0 bases, and 11 bases lay in between. The length of the CDR3 is 16 residues. This CDR3 reads CASSLSPANSGNTIYF. The DNA of the CDR3 is TGTGCCAGCAGCTTATCCCCAGCTAACTCTGGAAACACCATATATTTT.

This rearrangement joins TRBV14 to TRBJ1-3, with 7 bases matching TRBD1. Germline assignment: CDR1 SGHDN and CDR2 FVKESK. V was clipped by 2 bases and J by 0 bases; unmatched bases: 10. The CDR3 spans 18 residues. CDR3 loop: CASSQFGQEIYSGNTIYF. The CDR3 DNA is TGTGCCAGCAGCCAATTCGGACAGGAGATTTACTCTGGAAACACCATATATTTT.

This clone was detected only a few times. This chain joins TRBV19 and TRBJ1-5, with a weak D call TRBD1 (5 bases). Trimming removed 5 bases at V and 3 bases at J, with 8 bases between. Per the germline V gene, CDR1 is LNHDA and CDR2 is SQIVND (reference sequence). The CDR3 contains 13 residues. This chain's CDR3 is CASSLGDNQPQHF. CDR3 sequence (DNA): TGTGCCAGTAGTTTGGGGGACAATCAGCCCCAGCATTTT.